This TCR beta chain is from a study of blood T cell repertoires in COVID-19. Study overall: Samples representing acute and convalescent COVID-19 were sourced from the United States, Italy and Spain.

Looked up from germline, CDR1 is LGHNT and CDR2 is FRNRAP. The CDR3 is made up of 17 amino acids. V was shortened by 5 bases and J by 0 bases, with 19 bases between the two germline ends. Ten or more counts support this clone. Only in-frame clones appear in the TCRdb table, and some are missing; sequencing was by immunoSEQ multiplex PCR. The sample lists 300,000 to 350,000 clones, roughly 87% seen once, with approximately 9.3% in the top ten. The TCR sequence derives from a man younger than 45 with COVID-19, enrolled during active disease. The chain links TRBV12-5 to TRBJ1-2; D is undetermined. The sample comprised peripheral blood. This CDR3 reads CASGPPSGSLTNYGYTF. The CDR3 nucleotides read TGTGCTAGTGGTCCACCCTCAGGCAGCCTTACTAACTATGGCTACACCTTC.